The TCR beta chain described here comes from a study of blood T cell repertoires in COVID-19 (dated by TCRdb to 2018 to 2020). Regarding the complete study: The collaborator samples originated in the United States, Italy and Spain and spanned the acute and convalescent phases of COVID-19. The material from the prospective study consisted of cDNA or gDNA derived from T cells, B-cell-depleted T cells, or PBMCs. Deeply sampled blood TCRbeta repertoires from subjects exposed to, actively infected with, or recovered from COVID-19 were included in the dataset. The repertoires were released in a freely available public database meant as a resource for research on the immune response to SARS-CoV-2. Samples were obtained from the ongoing ImmuneRACE study (first 160 participants) and from about 1,300 subjects provided by 6 global collaborators. A de-identified subject ID, COVID-19 status, age in years and sex were almost always included in the sample metadata. Where available, HLA class I and class II types were taken from metadata supplied by the sample provider and were not determined by assay-based typing.

TCRbeta CDR3 regions were amplified from genomic DNA by means of the immunoSEQ Assay, a bias-controlled multiplex PCR. In the paper's pipeline: The number of nucleated cells in each sample was estimated from the amplification of reference gene primers within the assay. To quantify the absolute abundance of each unique TCRbeta CDR3 rearrangement, sequence reads were collapsed and filtered. For each sample, productive Simpson clonality was calculated as the square root of Simpson's diversity index across productive rearrangements. Entries here come from immuneACCESS through TCRdb and include only in-frame sequences with V and J called. Some clones fail to appear in such tables; in the studies checked, an unresolved V gene covers under half of the shortfall, and the cause of the remainder is unknown. The D gene and trimming were derived from the DNA, and the V and J assignments and clone size from that table. In all, the sample holds roughly 260,000 clones, and 80% to 90% of those were seen once. Of the sample, 2.6% falls within the top ten clones.

Regarding this clone: There is no known antigen for this receptor. No quality values exist for individual bases; no much larger clone is one base distant.

Participants in the prospective study were enrolled through a virtual design, were aged about 18 to 90 years, and lived in roughly 26 United States geographic areas. In the prospective study, cohorts were assigned on the basis of participant-reported clinical history obtained from a screening survey and a study questionnaire. Mobile phlebotomists in the prospective study collected whole blood, serum and a nasopharyngeal or oropharyngeal swab from every participant. Over a 2-month period, participants in the prospective study had the option of providing additional blood draws and questionnaires. Prospective study blood samples were shipped either frozen or at room temperature before DNA extraction. What the study reported, not specific to this receptor: The quantity of clinical and demographic metadata differed by source and by participant and was supplied without curation.

Sequenced: PBMCs or T cells enriched from blood (not recorded which). This clonotype was obtained from a woman in her thirties with acute COVID-19.

The CDR3 reads CASSVGGVVSPLHF. The DNA sequence reads TGTGCCAGCAGTGTAGGGGGGGTTGTTTCACCCCTCCACTTT. The chain employs TRBV2 and TRBJ1-6, with TRBD1 as a weak D call on 6 bases. According to the germline V gene, CDR1 reads SNHLY and CDR2 reads FYNNEI. The CDR3, cysteine through phenylalanine, is 14 amino acids long. The sequence is cut down to CDR3 DNA, 42 bases in frame from base 1. Trimming costs V 4 bases and J 9 bases, and their ends lie 13 bases apart.